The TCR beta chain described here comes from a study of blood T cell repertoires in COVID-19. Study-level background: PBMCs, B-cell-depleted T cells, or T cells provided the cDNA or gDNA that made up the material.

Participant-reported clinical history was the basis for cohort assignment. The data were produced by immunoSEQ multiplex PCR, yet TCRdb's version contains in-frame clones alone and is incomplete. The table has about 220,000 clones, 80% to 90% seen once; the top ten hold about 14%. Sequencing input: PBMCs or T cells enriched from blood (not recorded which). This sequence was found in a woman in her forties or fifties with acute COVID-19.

DNA of the CDR3: TGCAGCGCGAGGGAGCGGTTGTCCACAGATACGCAGTATTTT. Translating gives CSARERLSTDTQYF. The chain employs TRBV29-1 and TRBJ2-3, with D tentatively TRBD2 (5 bases). The CDR3 is 14 residues long. V was trimmed by 7 bases and J by 2 bases, leaving 16 bases between them. Per germline, CDR1 SQVTM and CDR2 ANQGSEA.